This is a list of T cell receptor beta chains from one sample in a study of blood T cell repertoires in COVID-19. Some clones are missing from TCRdb's copy, which holds only in-frame ones; the method was immunoSEQ multiplex PCR. The sample records approximately 24,000 clones, roughly nine tenths being singletons. Sequencing was performed on peripheral blood. These receptors originate from a man aged 45-65 years with active COVID-19. Each CDR3 is given without its conserved first and last residue. Fields, in order: V gene, J gene, clone size, CDR3 protein. Part of the rows lack a size; the others show once, few, many or a class for expanded clones.

V gene: TRBV15
J gene: TRBJ2-1
clone size: .
CDR3 protein: ATGALDEQF

V gene: TRBV11-2
J gene: TRBJ2-1
clone size: few
CDR3 protein: ASSVTAAEANEQF

V gene: TRBV19
J gene: TRBJ2-3
clone size: .
CDR3 protein: ASSSGTSGPDTQY

V gene: TRBV7-9
J gene: TRBJ2-1
clone size: .
CDR3 protein: ASPSTSGGQKDNEQF

V gene: TRBV4-1
J gene: TRBJ1-3
clone size: .
CDR3 protein: ASSQDHITGQGRGNTIY

V gene: TRBV5-1
J gene: TRBJ2-1
clone size: .
CDR3 protein: ASSLTSSSYNEQF

V gene: TRBV7-9
J gene: TRBJ2-5
clone size: once
CDR3 protein: ASSRDRGPGETQY

V gene: TRBV5-1
J gene: TRBJ2-1
clone size: .
CDR3 protein: ASSWGQGSYNEQF

V gene: TRBV15
J gene: TRBJ2-1
clone size: .
CDR3 protein: AAAGRSSYNEQF

V gene: TRBV10-1
J gene: TRBJ1-1
clone size: once
CDR3 protein: ASTPGQGFENTEAF

V gene: TRBV5-4
J gene: TRBJ2-2
clone size: once
CDR3 protein: ASSPAFRGIGELF

V gene: TRBV5-1
J gene: TRBJ2-7
clone size: .
CDR3 protein: ASRRLAGLYEQY

V gene: TRBV6-5
J gene: TRBJ2-7
clone size: .
CDR3 protein: ASSYVWSPGPYEQY

V gene: TRBV5-1
J gene: TRBJ2-2
clone size: .
CDR3 protein: ASSPLAGGTGELF

V gene: TRBV28
J gene: TRBJ2-7
clone size: once
CDR3 protein: ASTPSSGRSHEQY

V gene: TRBV6-5
J gene: TRBJ2-2
clone size: .
CDR3 protein: ASRRTGGELF

V gene: TRBV7-9
J gene: TRBJ2-7
clone size: .
CDR3 protein: ASSPPRGAGVGEQY

V gene: TRBV29-1
J gene: TRBJ2-7
clone size: few
CDR3 protein: SVTGSGSVYEQY

V gene: TRBV6-2/TRBV6-3
J gene: TRBJ2-7
clone size: .
CDR3 protein: ASSYSSGKRYEQY

V gene: TRBV12-5
J gene: TRBJ1-1
clone size: .
CDR3 protein: ASGSYQGQPMNTEAF

V gene: TRBV9
J gene: TRBJ1-5
clone size: .
CDR3 protein: ASSVDSSNQPQH

V gene: TRBV3-1/TRBV3-2
J gene: TRBJ2-5
clone size: .
CDR3 protein: ASSRSWSQETQY

V gene: TRBV4-1
J gene: TRBJ1-5
clone size: .
CDR3 protein: ASSLQDHSNQPQH

V gene: TRBV6-1
J gene: TRBJ2-5
clone size: .
CDR3 protein: ASSELAGGPQETQY

V gene: TRBV5-4
J gene: TRBJ2-2
clone size: .
CDR3 protein: ASSLAWNTGELF

V gene: TRBV21-1
J gene: TRBJ2-7
clone size: once
CDR3 protein: ASRDWALGTYEQY

V gene: TRBV14
J gene: TRBJ1-5
clone size: once
CDR3 protein: ASSQTHRGRAWGPQH

V gene: TRBV15
J gene: TRBJ2-1
clone size: once
CDR3 protein: ATSTPLAGINEQF

V gene: TRBV5-1
J gene: TRBJ2-7
clone size: .
CDR3 protein: ASSWRGDSSYEQY

V gene: TRBV4-2
J gene: TRBJ2-7
clone size: .
CDR3 protein: ASSQAISGQGTYEQY

V gene: TRBV5-4
J gene: TRBJ2-2
clone size: .
CDR3 protein: ASSLAGRVNTGELF

V gene: TRBV5-5
J gene: TRBJ2-7
clone size: .
CDR3 protein: ASSKPGARYEQY

V gene: TRBV20-1
J gene: TRBJ2-7
clone size: .
CDR3 protein: SARDGGWQY

V gene: TRBV3-1/TRBV3-2
J gene: TRBJ2-1
clone size: few
CDR3 protein: ASSQRGANYNEQF

V gene: TRBV12-3/TRBV12-4
J gene: TRBJ2-7
clone size: .
CDR3 protein: ASSSRIFYEQY

V gene: TRBV5-1
J gene: TRBJ2-7
clone size: .
CDR3 protein: ASSGDRFPYEQY

V gene: TRBV5-4
J gene: TRBJ1-2
clone size: .
CDR3 protein: ASSSQGLGYT

V gene: TRBV5-6
J gene: TRBJ1-5
clone size: .
CDR3 protein: ASSFQLSGFNQPQH

V gene: TRBV12-3/TRBV12-4
J gene: TRBJ1-2
clone size: .
CDR3 protein: ASSFADNYGYT

V gene: TRBV2
J gene: TRBJ2-7
clone size: once
CDR3 protein: ASRSGSASYEQY

V gene: TRBV7-2
J gene: TRBJ2-1
clone size: .
CDR3 protein: ASSLDESGINYNEQF

V gene: TRBV27
J gene: TRBJ1-3
clone size: once
CDR3 protein: ASTQGLGNTIY

V gene: TRBV3-1/TRBV3-2
J gene: TRBJ2-1
clone size: few
CDR3 protein: ASSPRTSRDEQF

V gene: TRBV4-1
J gene: TRBJ2-1
clone size: .
CDR3 protein: ASSQAAGARDEQF

V gene: TRBV18
J gene: TRBJ1-1
clone size: .
CDR3 protein: ASSPPDRVSTEAF

V gene: TRBV5-1
J gene: TRBJ2-3
clone size: .
CDR3 protein: ASSLGGSPTDTQY

V gene: TRBV27
J gene: TRBJ2-2
clone size: .
CDR3 protein: ASRTRLASAGELF

V gene: TRBV2
J gene: TRBJ2-7
clone size: .
CDR3 protein: ASRPDRGYEQY

V gene: TRBV5-4
J gene: TRBJ2-7
clone size: .
CDR3 protein: ASSLRRGDGEQY

V gene: TRBV10-1
J gene: TRBJ2-4
clone size: .
CDR3 protein: ASSVLAGGVVDIQY

V gene: TRBV2
J gene: TRBJ2-5
clone size: once
CDR3 protein: ASRKQGAGETQY

V gene: TRBV21-1
J gene: TRBJ2-2
clone size: .
CDR3 protein: ALKRGNTGELF

V gene: TRBV10-3
J gene: TRBJ2-7
clone size: .
CDR3 protein: AIRSRGQSYEQY

V gene: TRBV11-2
J gene: TRBJ1-6
clone size: .
CDR3 protein: ASSFARADSPLH

V gene: TRBV9
J gene: TRBJ1-1
clone size: .
CDR3 protein: ASSVGGEGMNTEAF

V gene: TRBV10-3
J gene: TRBJ2-7
clone size: .
CDR3 protein: AISPSGIVTYEQY

V gene: TRBV25-1
J gene: TRBJ2-7
clone size: .
CDR3 protein: ASSDDTASLPYEQY

V gene: TRBV11-1
J gene: TRBJ2-5
clone size: .
CDR3 protein: ASTRDRPQETQY

V gene: TRBV24-1
J gene: TRBJ2-1
clone size: .
CDR3 protein: ATSDSVEQF

V gene: TRBV6-1
J gene: TRBJ2-7
clone size: .
CDR3 protein: ASSEPGGQPRFEQY